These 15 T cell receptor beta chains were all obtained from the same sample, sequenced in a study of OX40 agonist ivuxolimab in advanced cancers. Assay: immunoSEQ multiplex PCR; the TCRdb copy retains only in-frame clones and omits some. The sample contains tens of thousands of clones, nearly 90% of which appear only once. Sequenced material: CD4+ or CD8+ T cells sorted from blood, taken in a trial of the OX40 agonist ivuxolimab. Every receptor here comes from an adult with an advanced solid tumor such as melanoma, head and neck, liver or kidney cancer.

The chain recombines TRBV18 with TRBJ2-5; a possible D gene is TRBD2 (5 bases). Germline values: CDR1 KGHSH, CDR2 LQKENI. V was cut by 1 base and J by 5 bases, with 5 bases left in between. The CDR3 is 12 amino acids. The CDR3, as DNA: TGTGCCAGCTCACCACGGGAGGAGACCCAGTACTTC. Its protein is CASSPREETQYF.

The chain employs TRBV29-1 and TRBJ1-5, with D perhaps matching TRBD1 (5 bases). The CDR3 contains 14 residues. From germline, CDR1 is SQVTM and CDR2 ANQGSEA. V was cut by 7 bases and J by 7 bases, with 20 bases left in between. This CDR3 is CSASGEGSGQPQHF. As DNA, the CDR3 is TGCAGCGCATCCGGGGAGGGGTCAGGGCAGCCCCAGCATTTT.

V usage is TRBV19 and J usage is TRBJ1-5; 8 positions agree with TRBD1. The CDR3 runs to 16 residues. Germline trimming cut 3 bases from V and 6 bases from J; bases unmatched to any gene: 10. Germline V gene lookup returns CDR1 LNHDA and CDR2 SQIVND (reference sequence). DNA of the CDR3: TGTGCCAGTAGTATGAGGTCAGGGGGCCGAGCTCAGCCCCAGCATTTT. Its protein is CASSMRSGGRAQPQHF.

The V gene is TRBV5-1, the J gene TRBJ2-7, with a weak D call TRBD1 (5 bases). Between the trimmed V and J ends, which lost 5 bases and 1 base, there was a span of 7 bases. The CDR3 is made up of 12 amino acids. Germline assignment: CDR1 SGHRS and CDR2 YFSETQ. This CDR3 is CASRTESYEQYF. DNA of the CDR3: TGCGCCAGCAGGACAGAGTCCTACGAGCAGTACTTC.

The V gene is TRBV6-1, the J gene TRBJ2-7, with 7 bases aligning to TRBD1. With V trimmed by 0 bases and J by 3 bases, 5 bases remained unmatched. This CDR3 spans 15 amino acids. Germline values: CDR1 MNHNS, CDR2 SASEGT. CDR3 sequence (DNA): TGTGCCAGCAGTGAAGCGGACAGGTTCGACTACGAGCAGTACTTC. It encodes CASSEADRFDYEQYF.

CDR3 loop: CAIKGIDEQFF. CDR3 DNA sequence: TGTGCCATCAAGGGGATCGATGAGCAGTTCTTC. V and J are TRBV10-3 and TRBJ2-1, with D possibly being TRBD1 (5 bases). From germline, CDR1 is ENHRY and CDR2 SYGVKD. This CDR3 contains 11 residues. V lost 7 bases and J 8 bases, leaving 9 bases between the germline ends.

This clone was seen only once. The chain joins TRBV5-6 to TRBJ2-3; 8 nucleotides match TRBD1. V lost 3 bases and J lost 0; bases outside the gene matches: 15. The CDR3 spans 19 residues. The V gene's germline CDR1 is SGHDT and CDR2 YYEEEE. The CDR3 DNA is TGTGCCAGCAGCTCCGTCCCGGGACAGGCCTGGGGGAGCACAGATACGCAGTATTTT. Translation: CASSSVPGQAWGSTDTQYF.

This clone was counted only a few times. The CDR3: CASSAGRSGGWDEQFF. The CDR3 DNA reads TGTGCCAGCAGCGCGGGCAGATCAGGGGGTTGGGATGAGCAGTTCTTC. The rearrangement links TRBV9 to TRBJ2-1, with TRBD1 matching 7 bases. CDR3 size: 16 residues. In germline, CDR1 is SGDLS, CDR2 YYNGEE. Trimming took 3 bases from V and 8 from J; bases not matched to a gene: 14.

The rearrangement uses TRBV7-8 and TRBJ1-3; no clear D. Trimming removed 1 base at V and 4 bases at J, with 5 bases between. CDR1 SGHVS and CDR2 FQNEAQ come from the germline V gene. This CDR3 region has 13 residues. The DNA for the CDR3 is TGTGCCAGCAGCTTAGGACTCGGAAACACCATATATTTT. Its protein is CASSLGLGNTIYF.

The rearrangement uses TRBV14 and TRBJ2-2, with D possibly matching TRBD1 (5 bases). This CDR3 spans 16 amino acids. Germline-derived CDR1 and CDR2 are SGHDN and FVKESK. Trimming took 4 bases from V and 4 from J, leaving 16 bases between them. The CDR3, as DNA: TGTGCCAGCAGCCGATCCGCCAGGGTGGGCACCGGGGAGCTGTTTTTT. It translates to CASSRSARVGTGELFF.

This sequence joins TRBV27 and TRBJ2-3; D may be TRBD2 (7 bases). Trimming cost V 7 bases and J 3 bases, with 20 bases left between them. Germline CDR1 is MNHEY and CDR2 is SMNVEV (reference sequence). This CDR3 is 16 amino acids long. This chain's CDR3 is CASITTGGLGTDTQYF. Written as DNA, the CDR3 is TGTGCCAGCATTACCACGGGGGGCCTGGGGACAGATACGCAGTATTTT.

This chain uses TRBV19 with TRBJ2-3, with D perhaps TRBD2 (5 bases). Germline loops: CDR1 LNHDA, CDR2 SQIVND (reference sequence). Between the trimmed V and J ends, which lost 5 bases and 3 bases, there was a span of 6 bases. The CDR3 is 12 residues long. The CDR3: CASSLATDTQYF. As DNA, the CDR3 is TGTGCCAGTAGTTTAGCGACAGATACGCAGTATTTT.

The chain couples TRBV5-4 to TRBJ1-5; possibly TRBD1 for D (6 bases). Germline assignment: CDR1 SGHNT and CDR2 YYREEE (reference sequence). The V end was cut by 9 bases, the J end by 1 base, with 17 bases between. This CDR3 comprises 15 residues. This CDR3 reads CATQDSLASNQPQHF. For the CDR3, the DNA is TGTGCCACCCAGGACAGCCTAGCCAGCAATCAGCCCCAGCATTTT.

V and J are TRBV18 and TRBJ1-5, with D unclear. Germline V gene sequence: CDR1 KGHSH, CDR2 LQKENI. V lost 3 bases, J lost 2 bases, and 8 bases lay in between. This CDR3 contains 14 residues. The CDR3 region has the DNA TGTGCCAGCTCACCGGGAGCGGGCAATCAGCCCCAGCATTTT. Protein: CASSPGAGNQPQHF.

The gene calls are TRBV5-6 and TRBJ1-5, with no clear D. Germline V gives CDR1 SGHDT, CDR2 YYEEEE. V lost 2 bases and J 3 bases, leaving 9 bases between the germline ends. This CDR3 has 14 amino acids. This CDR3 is CASSLGRINQPQHF. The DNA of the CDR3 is TGTGCCAGCAGCTTAGGACGGATCAATCAGCCCCAGCATTTT.